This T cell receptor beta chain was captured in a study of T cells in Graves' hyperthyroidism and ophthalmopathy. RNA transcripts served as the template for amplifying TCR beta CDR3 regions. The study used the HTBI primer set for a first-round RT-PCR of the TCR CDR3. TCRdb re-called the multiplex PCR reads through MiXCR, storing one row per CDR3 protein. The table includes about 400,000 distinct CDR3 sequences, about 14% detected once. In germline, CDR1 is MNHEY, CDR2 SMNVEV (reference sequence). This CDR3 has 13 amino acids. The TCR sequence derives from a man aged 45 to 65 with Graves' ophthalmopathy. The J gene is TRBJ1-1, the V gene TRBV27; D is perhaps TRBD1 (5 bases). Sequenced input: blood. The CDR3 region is CATAREGDTEAFF. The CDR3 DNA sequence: TGTGCTACCGCACGGGAAGGGGACACTGAAGCTTTCTTT.